The rows below give T cell receptor beta chains drawn from one sample of a study of blood T cells in healthy people across ages. TCRdb analysed the 5' RACE reads with MiXCR anew, one entry per CDR3 protein. The repertoire consists of about 1,800,000 distinct CDR3 sequences, with 28% occurring once and the leading ten covering roughly 8.2%. Source material: blood. The receptor source for this set is a woman in her 30s in good health. CDR3s include the opening cysteine and the closing phenylalanine or tryptophan. The D gene is left open where the match is weak. Size tells how often a clone was seen (once, few, many) or the class of an expanded clone, and some rows leave it out.

clone_size j_call v_call d_call cdr3_nt cdr3_aa
. TRBJ2-3 TRBV7-7 . TGTGCCAGCAGCTCCACAGATGGGATGGATACGCAGTATTTT CASSSTDGMDTQYF
. TRBJ2-1 TRBV20-1 TRBD2 TGCAGTGCTAGAGATGTGGGCTCCGGGACTACGTACAATGAGCAGTTCTTC CSARDVGSGTTYNEQFF
. TRBJ1-2 TRBV10-3 . TGTGCCATCAGGAGGGCCAGCGACTATGGCTACACCTTC CAIRRASDYGYTF
. TRBJ1-5 TRBV12-3/TRBV12-4 . TGTGCCAGCAGTTTGATGCAACAGATAGATCAGCCCCAGCATTTT CASSLMQQIDQPQHF
. TRBJ2-3 TRBV7-9 TRBD2 TGTGCCAGCTACCGCGCCGCGGGAGGGCCAGATACGCAGTATTTT CASYRAAGGPDTQYF
. TRBJ2-5 TRBV7-2 TRBD2 TGTGCCAGCAGCTCACGGTGGACTAGCGGAATAAAGACCCTGGAGACCCAGTACTTC CASSSRWTSGIKTLETQYF
. TRBJ2-3 TRBV20-1 TRBD2 TGCAGTGCTTCACCAACTAGCGGGAGCACAGATACGCAGTATTTT CSASPTSGSTDTQYF
few TRBJ2-7 TRBV6-2/TRBV6-3 TRBD2 TGTGCCAGCACCGGACTAGCCATTAACTACGAGCAGTACTTC CASTGLAINYEQYF
. TRBJ2-1 TRBV9 . TGTGCCAGCAGCGTAGACGTGAGGAGCTCCGACAATGAGCAGTTCTTC CASSVDVRSSDNEQFF
. TRBJ2-1 TRBV3-1 . TGTGCCAGCAGCAGGGCGGAGAATGAGCAGTTCTTC CASSRAENEQFF
. TRBJ2-5 TRBV5-1 . . CASSLYICSATGETQYF
. TRBJ2-1 TRBV4-3 TRBD2 TGCGCCAGCAGCCCTACTCTAGCGGGGGGGATCAATGAGCAGTTCTTC CASSPTLAGGINEQFF
. TRBJ1-6 TRBV2 . TGTGCCAGCAGTGACTGGAGGGCCCTATGGAATCCACCCCTCCACTTT CASSDWRALWNPPLHF
. TRBJ2-5 TRBV20-1 . TGCAGTGCTGTTGGCAGCCAAGAGACCCAGTACTTC CSAVGSQETQYF
. TRBJ1-5 TRBV15 TRBD1 TGTGCCACCAGCAGAGCCGGGACAGGGGTACATCAGCCCCAGCATTTT CATSRAGTGVHQPQHF
. TRBJ1-1 TRBV5-1 . TGCGCCAGCAGCTTGGCCACAGGGAGGAAGGACACTGAAGCTTTCTTT CASSLATGRKDTEAFF
. TRBJ2-2 TRBV7-9 TRBD1 TGTGCCAGCAGCCACCAAACGGACAGGGTGAAGCTGTTTTTT CASSHQTDRVKLFF
few TRBJ2-5 TRBV4-1 TRBD1 TGCGCCAGCAGCCAATACGGACAGGGCACGAGAAACGAGCGGTACTTC CASSQYGQGTRNERYF
. TRBJ1-1 TRBV11-2 . TGTGCCAGCAGCATAAATCGAATAGAAGCTTTCTTT CASSINRIEAFF
. TRBJ2-5 TRBV25-1 . TGTGCCAGCAGTGAATTTGGTAGCAAGTACAATGAGCAGTACTTC CASSEFGSKYNEQYF
. TRBJ1-5 TRBV6-2/TRBV6-3 TRBD1 TGTGCCAGCAGTTACTCGAGGGGCGACAGGGACAATCAGCCCCAGCATTTT CASSYSRGDRDNQPQHF
. TRBJ2-3 TRBV20-1 TRBD2 TGCAGTGCTGGGGAGGGGTTGAGCGGCACAGATACGCAGTATTTT CSAGEGLSGTDTQYF
many TRBJ2-7 TRBV18 . TGTGCCAGCTCACCGACGGACGCCTACGAGCAGTACTTC CASSPTDAYEQYF
. TRBJ1-5 TRBV7-9 . TGTGCCAGCAGCGTAGGGGATGGCAGGGGCCGCAATCAGCCCCAGCATTTT CASSVGDGRGRNQPQHF
. TRBJ2-1 TRBV5-1 TRBD1 TGCGCCAGCAGCTTGGCGACAGGGGGCTATGAGCAGTTCTTC CASSLATGGYEQFF
few TRBJ1-2 TRBV3-1 . TGTGCCAGCAGCTCTGAACGCGACTATGGCTACACCTTC CASSSERDYGYTF
. TRBJ2-2 TRBV5-1 . TGCGCCAGCAGTTTCCTAGGGGGTACCGACACCGGGGAGCTGTTTTTT CASSFLGGTDTGELFF
many TRBJ2-5 TRBV28 . TGTGCCAGCAGCTCGGGCGGGACAGAAGAGACCCAGTACTTC CASSSGGTEETQYF
many TRBJ2-3 TRBV5-1 . TGTGCCAGCAGCTTAGGGAGCGCAGATACGCAGTATTTT CASSLGSADTQYF
. TRBJ2-1 TRBV18 . TGTGCCAGCTCACCAGCTAGCGCGGACTCCTACAATGAGCAGTTCTTC CASSPASADSYNEQFF
. TRBJ2-4 TRBV13 . TGTGCCAGCAGCTTAACTAGTTATAACATTCAGTACTTC CASSLTSYNIQYF
many TRBJ2-7 TRBV28 . TGTGCCAGCAGATTACAGGGAAGTCCCTACGAGCAGTACTTC CASRLQGSPYEQYF
. TRBJ2-7 TRBV14 . TGTGCCAGCAACCCCCCCCGGAGCTCCTACAATGAGCAGTACTTC CASNPPRSSYNEQYF
. TRBJ1-2 TRBV6-6 . TGTGCCAGCAGCTCTATCGGAGCATATGGCTACACCTTC CASSSIGAYGYTF
few TRBJ2-1 TRBV4-2 TRBD2 TGTGCCAGCAGCCAAGAAAGGGGCGGGGGGGCAGCTGAGCAGTTCTTC CASSQERGGGAAEQFF
few TRBJ2-1 TRBV5-1 . TGCGCCAGCAGCCAGGGACAAACCTCCTACAATGAGCAGTTCTTC CASSQGQTSYNEQFF
few TRBJ1-1 TRBV7-2 . TGTGCCAGCAGCCAAGGAAGTAGAGGTGAAGCTTTCTTT CASSQGSRGEAFF
many TRBJ2-7 TRBV29-1 . TGCAGCGTCGGGCGGGTCCTAGCGACCTACGAGCAGTACTTC CSVGRVLATYEQYF
. TRBJ1-1 TRBV18 . TGTGCCAGCTCCCAAACCCCAAACCCACAGGACACTGAAGCTTTCTTT CASSQTPNPQDTEAFF
few TRBJ2-7 TRBV9 TRBD2 TGTGCCAGCAGCGTAGGTCTAGCGGGAGGAGTCGACGAGCAGTACTTC CASSVGLAGGVDEQYF